The entry that follows covers one T cell receptor beta chain sequence. The specificity of this receptor is unknown. No qualities accompany the bases; no much larger clone lies one base away. This sample was included in a study of blood T cell repertoires in COVID-19 (dated by TCRdb to 2018 to 2021). The study in broad terms: Collaborator samples came from the United States, Italy and Spain and covered acute and convalescent phases of COVID-19. The prospective study material was composed of cDNA or gDNA derived from T cells, B-cell-depleted T cells, or PBMCs. Subjects who had been exposed to COVID-19, were actively infected with it, or had recovered from it provided the deeply sampled blood TCRbeta repertoires that made up the dataset. A freely available public database, intended as a resource for researchers studying the immune response to SARS-CoV-2, is where the repertoires were released. Samples came from the ongoing ImmuneRACE study (first 160 participants) plus 1,254 subjects from 6 global collaborators. A de-identified subject ID, COVID-19 status, age in years and sex were almost always included in the sample metadata. Where available, HLA class I and class II types were obtained from metadata supplied by the sample provider rather than from assay-based typing. The investigation overall reported the following: The quantity of clinical and demographic metadata differed by source and by participant and was supplied without curation.

The germline V and J ends show losses of 3 bases and 8 bases respectively, and no gene match explains 9 bases of the junction. As encoded in the germline V gene (reference sequence), CDR1 is LGHDT while CDR2 is YNNKEL. Including cysteine and phenylalanine, the CDR3 has 15 amino acids. The DNA shown is the 45-base CDR3, in frame from base 1. Whole blood was collected in K2EDTA tubes by collaborating institutions according to the institutions' own protocols. Collaborator samples were shipped for TCRbeta analysis as frozen whole blood, isolated PBMCs, or DNA extracted from either sample type. The immunoSEQ Assay, a bias-controlled multiplex PCR, was used to amplify TCRbeta CDR3 regions from genomic DNA. Under the source paper's analysis protocol: The number of nucleated cells in each sample was estimated by amplification of reference gene primers within the assay. Sequence reads were collapsed and filtered to measure the absolute abundance of every unique TCRbeta CDR3 rearrangement. Productive Simpson clonality was computed per sample as the square root of Simpson's diversity index over productive rearrangements. Entries here come from immuneACCESS through TCRdb and include only in-frame sequences with V and J called. Some clones fail to appear in such tables; in the studies checked, an unresolved V gene covers under half of the shortfall, and the cause of the remainder is unknown. V, J and clone size are taken as reported in that table, and D and trimming were inferred from the DNA itself. The sample table records around 140,000 clones; around 90% of these occur just once. The ten largest make up 1.5% to 2% of the sample.

This sequence originates from a man in his sixties or seventies with acute or convalescent COVID-19. The sequenced sample consisted of peripheral blood. The V and J segments used are TRBV3-1 (or the pseudogene TRBV3-2) and TRBJ2-1; TRBD2 fits 8 bases in the junction. CDR3 region: CASSQSWREDHEQFF. The nucleotide sequence reads as follows: TGTGCCAGCAGCCAGAGTTGGCGGGAGGACCATGAGCAGTTCTTC.